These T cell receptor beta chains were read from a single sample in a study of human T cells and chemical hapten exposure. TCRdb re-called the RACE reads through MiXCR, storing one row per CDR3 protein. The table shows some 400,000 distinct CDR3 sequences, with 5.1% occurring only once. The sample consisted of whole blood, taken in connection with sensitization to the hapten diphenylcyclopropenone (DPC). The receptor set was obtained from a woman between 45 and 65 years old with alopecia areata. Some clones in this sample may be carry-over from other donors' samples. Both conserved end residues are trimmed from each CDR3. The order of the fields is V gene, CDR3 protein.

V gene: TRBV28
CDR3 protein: ASSWPGLGSYEQY

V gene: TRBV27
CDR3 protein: ASSTDRSINYGYT

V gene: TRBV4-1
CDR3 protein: ASSLTTGVYEKLF

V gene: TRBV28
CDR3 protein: ASSFPRQGGNTEAF

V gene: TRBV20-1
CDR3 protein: SATFGVAYNSPLH

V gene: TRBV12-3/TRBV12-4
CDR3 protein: ASSKPGIYEQF

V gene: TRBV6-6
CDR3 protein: ASSTGQLGNVLT

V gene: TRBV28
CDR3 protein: ASGGLAGHSGANVLT

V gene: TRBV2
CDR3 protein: ASSVGWYGYT

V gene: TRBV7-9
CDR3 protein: ASVSQGKNTEAF

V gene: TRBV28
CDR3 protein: ASSFSAGSHEQF

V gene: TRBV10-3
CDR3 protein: AISPDRDNEQY

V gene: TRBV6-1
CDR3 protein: ASSEGESNQPQH

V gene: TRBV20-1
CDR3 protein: SSRISGAYEQY

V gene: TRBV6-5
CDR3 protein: ASSFDRGPNYGYT

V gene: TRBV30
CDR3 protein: ACQREGSDTQY

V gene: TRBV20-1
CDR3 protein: SARPFDYEQY

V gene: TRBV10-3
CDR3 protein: AISEGRDGTEAF

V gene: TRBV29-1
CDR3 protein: RQVGLREQY

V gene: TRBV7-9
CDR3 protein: ASSWTGVDEQY

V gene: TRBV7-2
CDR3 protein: ASSFRDMADTQY

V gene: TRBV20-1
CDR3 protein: SATPSPGEKLF

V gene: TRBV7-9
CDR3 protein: ASSLESHWYEQY

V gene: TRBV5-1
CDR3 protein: ASSPQGAMNTEAF

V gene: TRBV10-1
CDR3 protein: ASSDSEPKY

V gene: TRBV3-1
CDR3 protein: ASSLTSPTGLAEAF

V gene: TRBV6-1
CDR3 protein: ASSEDTGMISYNEQF

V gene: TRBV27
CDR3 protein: ASSRDRGNQPQH

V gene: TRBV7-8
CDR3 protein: ASSLSQGGQPQH

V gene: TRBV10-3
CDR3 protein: AISESSLTGLSSGANVLT

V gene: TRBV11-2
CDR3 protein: ASSLGGQYNQPQH

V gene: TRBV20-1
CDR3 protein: SADHRERGDEQY

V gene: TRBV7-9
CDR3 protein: ASSPDRGQNTEAF

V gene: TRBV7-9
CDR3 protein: ASTGRGAKNIQY

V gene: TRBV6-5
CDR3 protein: ASSRTGERNQPQH

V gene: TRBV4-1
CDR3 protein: ASSQAPRGALRGLH

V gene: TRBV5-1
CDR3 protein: ASSLTGSQPQH

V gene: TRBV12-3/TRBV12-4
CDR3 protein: ASNLDSGAGELF

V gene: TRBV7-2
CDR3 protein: ASNPPSMGTQY

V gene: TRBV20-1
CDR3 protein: SASLRSGSSPLH

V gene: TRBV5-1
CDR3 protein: ASSFGGANTEAF

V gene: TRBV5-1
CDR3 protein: ASSLDGEAYNEQF

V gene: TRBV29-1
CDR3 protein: SVAPPGDTQY

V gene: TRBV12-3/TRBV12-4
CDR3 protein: ASSPGLVNTEAF

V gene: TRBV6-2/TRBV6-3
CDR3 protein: ASSSTRRLH

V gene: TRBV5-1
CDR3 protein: ASSLEAGDEAF

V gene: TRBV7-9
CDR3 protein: ASSPLLPQTNYGYT

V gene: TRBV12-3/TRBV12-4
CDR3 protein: ASSFGGGSGTQY

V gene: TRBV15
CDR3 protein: ATSRRTSGTDTQY

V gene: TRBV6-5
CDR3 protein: ASRYGLGTDTQY

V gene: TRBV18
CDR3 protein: ASSPGPPPSYEQY

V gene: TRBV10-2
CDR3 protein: ASSDSLSGDGYT